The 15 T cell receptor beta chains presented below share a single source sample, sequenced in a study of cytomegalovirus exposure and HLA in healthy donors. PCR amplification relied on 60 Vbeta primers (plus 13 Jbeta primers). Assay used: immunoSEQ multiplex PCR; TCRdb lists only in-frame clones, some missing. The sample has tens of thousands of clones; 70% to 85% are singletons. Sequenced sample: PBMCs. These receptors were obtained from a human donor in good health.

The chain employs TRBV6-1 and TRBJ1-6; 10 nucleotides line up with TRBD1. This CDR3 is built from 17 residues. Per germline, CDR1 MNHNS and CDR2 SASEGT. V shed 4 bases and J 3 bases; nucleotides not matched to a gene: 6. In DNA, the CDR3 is TGTGCCAGCAGTGGGGGACAGGGGACCCTCTATAATTCACCCCTCCACTTT. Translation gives CASSGGQGTLYNSPLHF.

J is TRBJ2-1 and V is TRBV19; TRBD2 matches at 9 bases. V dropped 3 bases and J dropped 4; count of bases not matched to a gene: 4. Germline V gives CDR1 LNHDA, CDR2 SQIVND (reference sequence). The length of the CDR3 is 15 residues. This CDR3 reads CASSMETSGYNEQFF. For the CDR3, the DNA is TGTGCCAGTAGTATGGAGACTAGCGGTTACAATGAGCAGTTCTTC.

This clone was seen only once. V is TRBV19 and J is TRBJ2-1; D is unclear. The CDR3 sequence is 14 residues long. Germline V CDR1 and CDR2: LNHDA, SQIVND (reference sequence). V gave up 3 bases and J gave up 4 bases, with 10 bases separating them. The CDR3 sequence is CASSILAGYNEQFF. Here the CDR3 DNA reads TGTGCCAGTAGTATCTTGGCCGGGTACAATGAGCAGTTCTTC.

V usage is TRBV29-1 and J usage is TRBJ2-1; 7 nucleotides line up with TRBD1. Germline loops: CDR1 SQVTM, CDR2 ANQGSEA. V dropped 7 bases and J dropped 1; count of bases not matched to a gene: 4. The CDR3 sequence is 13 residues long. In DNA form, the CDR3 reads TGCAGCGCCCGGGACAGATCCTACAATGAGCAGTTCTTC. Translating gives CSARDRSYNEQFF.

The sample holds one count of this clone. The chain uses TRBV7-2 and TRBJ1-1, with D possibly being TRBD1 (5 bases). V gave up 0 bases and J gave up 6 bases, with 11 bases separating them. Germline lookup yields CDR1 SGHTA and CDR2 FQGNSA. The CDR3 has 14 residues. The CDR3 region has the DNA TGTGCCAGCAGCTTAGCGGGGTGGGGCGCTGAAGCTTTCTTT. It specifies CASSLAGWGAEAFF.

CDR3 in DNA: TGTGCCAGCAGTTGGAGAACCCCGCGGGAGACCCAGTACTTC. This codes for CASSWRTPRETQYF. V is TRBV27 and J is TRBJ2-5; D is undetermined. Germline V lookup: CDR1 MNHEY, CDR2 SMNVEV (reference sequence). This CDR3 is 14 amino acids long. Trimming took 4 bases from V and 5 from J, leaving 14 bases between them.

The CDR3 spells CASSLEGLAKKNTGELFF. In nucleotides, the CDR3 is TGTGCCAGCAGCTTAGAGGGGCTAGCGAAGAAAAACACCGGGGAGCTGTTTTTT. The rearrangement joins TRBV7-3 to TRBJ2-2; D might be TRBD2 (6 bases). CDR3 length: 18 residues. Trimming pared 2 bases from V and 2 bases from J, leaving 18 bases between. Germline V gene data show CDR1 as SGHTA and CDR2 as FQGTGA.

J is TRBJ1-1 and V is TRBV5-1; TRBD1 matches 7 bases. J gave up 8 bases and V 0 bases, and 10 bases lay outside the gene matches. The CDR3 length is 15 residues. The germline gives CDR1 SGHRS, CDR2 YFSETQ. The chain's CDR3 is CASSLGQGPGPEAFF. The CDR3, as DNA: TGCGCCAGCAGCTTGGGACAGGGCCCGGGACCCGAAGCTTTCTTT.

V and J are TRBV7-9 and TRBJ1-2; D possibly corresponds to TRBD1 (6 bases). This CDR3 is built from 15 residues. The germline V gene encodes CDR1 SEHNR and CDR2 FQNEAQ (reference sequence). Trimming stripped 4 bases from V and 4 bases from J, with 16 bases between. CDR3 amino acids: CASSSVRGAGYGYTF. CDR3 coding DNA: TGTGCCAGCAGCTCAGTCAGGGGTGCAGGCTATGGCTACACCTTC.

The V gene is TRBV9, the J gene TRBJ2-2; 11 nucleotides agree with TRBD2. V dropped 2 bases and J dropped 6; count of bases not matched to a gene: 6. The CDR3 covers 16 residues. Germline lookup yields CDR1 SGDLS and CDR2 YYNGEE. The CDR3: CASSVTSGSVAGELFF. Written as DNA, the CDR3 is TGTGCCAGCAGCGTTACTAGCGGGAGTGTCGCCGGGGAGCTGTTTTTT.

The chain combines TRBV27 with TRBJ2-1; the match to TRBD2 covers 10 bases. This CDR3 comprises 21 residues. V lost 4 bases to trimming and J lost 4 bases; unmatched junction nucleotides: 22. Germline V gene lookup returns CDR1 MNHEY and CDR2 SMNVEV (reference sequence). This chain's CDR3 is CASSSRLASGSQLTRYNEQFF. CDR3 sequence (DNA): TGTGCCAGCAGTTCCCGATTAGCTAGCGGGAGTCAGCTAACAAGGTACAATGAGCAGTTCTTC.

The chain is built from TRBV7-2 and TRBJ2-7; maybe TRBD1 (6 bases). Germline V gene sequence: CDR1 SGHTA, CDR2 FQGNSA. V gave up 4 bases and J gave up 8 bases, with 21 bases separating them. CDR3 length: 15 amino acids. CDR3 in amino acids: CASSSPPGAGPQQYF. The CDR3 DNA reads TGTGCCAGCAGCTCACCACCAGGGGCAGGTCCACAGCAGTACTTC.

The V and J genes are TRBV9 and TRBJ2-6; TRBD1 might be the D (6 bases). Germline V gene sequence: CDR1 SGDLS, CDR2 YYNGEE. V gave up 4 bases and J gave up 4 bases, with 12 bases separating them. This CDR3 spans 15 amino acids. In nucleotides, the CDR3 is TGTGCCAGCAGCTTAACAGGGACGGGGGCCAACGTCCTGACTTTC. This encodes CASSLTGTGANVLTF.

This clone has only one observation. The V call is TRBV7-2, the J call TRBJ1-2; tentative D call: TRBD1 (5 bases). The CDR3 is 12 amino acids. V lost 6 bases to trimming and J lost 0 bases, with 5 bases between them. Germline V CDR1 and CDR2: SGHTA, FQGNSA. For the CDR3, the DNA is TGTGCCAGCAGGGGGCCTAACTATGGCTACACCTTC. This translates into CASRGPNYGYTF.

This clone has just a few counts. CDR3 residues: CASSLARSNQPQHF. Here the CDR3 DNA reads TGTGCCAGCAGTCTAGCCCGAAGCAATCAGCCCCAGCATTTT. The chain uses TRBV6-1 and TRBJ1-5; no firm D call. V shed 5 bases and J shed 1 base, with 9 bases lying between them. This CDR3 has 14 amino acids. CDR1 and CDR2 from the germline V gene are MNHNS and SASEGT.